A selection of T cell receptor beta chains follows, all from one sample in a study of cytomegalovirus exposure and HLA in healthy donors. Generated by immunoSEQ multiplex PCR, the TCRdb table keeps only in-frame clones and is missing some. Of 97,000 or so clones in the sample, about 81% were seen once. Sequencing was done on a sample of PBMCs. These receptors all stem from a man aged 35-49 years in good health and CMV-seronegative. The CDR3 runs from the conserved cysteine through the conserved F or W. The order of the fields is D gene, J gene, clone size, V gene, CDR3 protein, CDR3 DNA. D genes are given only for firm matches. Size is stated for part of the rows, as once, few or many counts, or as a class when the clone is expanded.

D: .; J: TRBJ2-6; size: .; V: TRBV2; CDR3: CASTEGRSGANVLTF; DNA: TGTGCCAGCACAGAGGGCCGCTCTGGGGCCAACGTCCTGACTTTC
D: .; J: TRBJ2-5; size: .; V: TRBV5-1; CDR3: CASSLAFGGGRPQETQYF; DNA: TGCGCCAGCAGCTTGGCCTTTGGGGGGGGCCGCCCCCAAGAGACCCAGTACTTC
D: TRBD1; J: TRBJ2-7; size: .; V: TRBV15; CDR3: CATSTLTGVLGVQYF; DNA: TGTGCCACCAGCACCCTGACAGGGGTACTGGGGGTGCAGTACTTC
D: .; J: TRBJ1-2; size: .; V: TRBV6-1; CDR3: CASSGEAGTIYGYTF; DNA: TGTGCCAGCAGTGGGGAGGCAGGGACTATCTATGGCTACACCTTC
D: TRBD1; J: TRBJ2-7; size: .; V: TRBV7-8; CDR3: CASSSDRGYYEQYF; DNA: TGTGCCAGCAGCTCCGACAGGGGGTACTACGAGCAGTACTTC
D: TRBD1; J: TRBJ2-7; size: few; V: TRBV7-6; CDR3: CASSLGGQGAAYEQYF; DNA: TGTGCCAGCAGCTTAGGCGGTCAGGGGGCCGCCTACGAGCAGTACTTC
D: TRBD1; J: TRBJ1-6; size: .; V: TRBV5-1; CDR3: CASSWRGQGNSPLHF; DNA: TGCGCCAGCAGCTGGCGGGGACAGGGCAATTCACCCCTCCACTTT
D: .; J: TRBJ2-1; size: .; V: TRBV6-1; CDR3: CASSERGRDEQFF; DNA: TGTGCCAGCAGTGAACGGGGAAGAGATGAGCAGTTCTTC
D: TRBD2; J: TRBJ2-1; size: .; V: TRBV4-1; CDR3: CASSETSGGHNEQFF; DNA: TGCGCCAGCAGCGAAACTAGCGGGGGGCACAATGAGCAGTTCTTC
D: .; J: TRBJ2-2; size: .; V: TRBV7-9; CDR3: CSSSLTIRGLNTGELFF; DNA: TGTTCCAGCAGCCTCACGATCCGGGGACTGAACACCGGGGAGCTGTTTTTT
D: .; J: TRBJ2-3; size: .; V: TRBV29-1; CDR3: CSVEAGTDTQYF; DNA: TGCAGCGTTGAAGCGGGCACAGATACGCAGTATTTT
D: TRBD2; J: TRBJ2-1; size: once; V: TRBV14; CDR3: CASSQGHLAGVFFYEQFF; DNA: TGTGCCAGCAGCCAAGGCCACTTAGCGGGGGTATTTTTTTATGAGCAGTTCTTC
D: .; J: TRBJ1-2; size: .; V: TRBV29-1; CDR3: CSVESNYGYTF; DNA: TGCAGCGTTGAGTCAAACTATGGCTACACCTTC
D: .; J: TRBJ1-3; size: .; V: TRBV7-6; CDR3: CASSSIQGSGNTIYF; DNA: TGTGCCAGCAGCTCAATACAGGGTTCCGGAAACACCATATATTTT
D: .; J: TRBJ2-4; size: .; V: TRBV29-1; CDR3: CSVEYAQTQNIQYF; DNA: TGCAGCGTTGAGTACGCCCAGACTCAAAACATTCAGTACTTC
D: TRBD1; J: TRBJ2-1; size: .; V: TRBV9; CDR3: CASSVLGQGTYNEQFF; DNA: TGTGCCAGCAGCGTCCTCGGACAGGGGACCTACAATGAGCAGTTCTTC
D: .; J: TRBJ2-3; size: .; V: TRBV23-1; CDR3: CASSWDTGTDTQYF; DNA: TGCGCCAGCAGTTGGGACACAGGCACAGATACGCAGTATTTT
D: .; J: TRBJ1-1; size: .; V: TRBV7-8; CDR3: CASSLGGGGGAGEAFF; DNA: TGTGCCAGCAGCTTAGGTGGGGGTGGGGGGGCCGGTGAAGCTTTCTTT
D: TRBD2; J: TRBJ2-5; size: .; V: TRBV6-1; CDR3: CASSGLAGGQETQYF; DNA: TGTGCCAGCTCGGGACTAGCGGGGGGGCAAGAGACCCAGTACTTC
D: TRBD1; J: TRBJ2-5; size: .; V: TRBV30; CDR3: CAWRKPGGNSKTQYF; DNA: TGTGCCTGGAGGAAACCAGGGGGTAATAGCAAGACCCAGTACTTC
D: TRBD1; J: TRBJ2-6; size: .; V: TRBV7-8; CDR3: CASSFWDRVWSGANVLTF; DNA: TGTGCCAGCAGCTTCTGGGACAGGGTTTGGTCTGGGGCCAACGTCCTGACTTTC
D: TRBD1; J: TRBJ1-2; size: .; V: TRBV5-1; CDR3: CASSLAIRTGDGYTF; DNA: TGCGCCAGCAGCTTGGCCATAAGGACAGGGGATGGCTACACCTTC
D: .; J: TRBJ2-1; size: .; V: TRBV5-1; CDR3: CASSLGGGGDEQFF; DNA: TGCGCCAGCAGCTTGGGAGGGGGGGGCGATGAGCAGTTCTTC
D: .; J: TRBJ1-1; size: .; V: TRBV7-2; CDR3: CASSLEAHTEAFF; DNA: TGTGCCAGCAGCTTGGAGGCTCACACTGAAGCTTTCTTT
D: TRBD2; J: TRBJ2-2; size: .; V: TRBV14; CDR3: CASSLLRGLAGETGELFF; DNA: TGTGCCAGCAGCCTCCTACGGGGACTAGCGGGGGAAACCGGGGAGCTGTTTTTT
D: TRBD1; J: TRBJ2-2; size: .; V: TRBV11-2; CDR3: CASSRYGQGNTGELFF; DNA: TGTGCCAGCAGCCGATACGGACAGGGGAACACCGGGGAGCTGTTTTTT
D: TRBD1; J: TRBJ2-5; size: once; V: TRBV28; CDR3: CASSSAGTGGETQYF; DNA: TGTGCCAGCAGTTCCGCGGGGACAGGAGGGGAGACCCAGTACTTC
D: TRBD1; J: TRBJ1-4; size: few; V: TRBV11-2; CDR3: CASSLGSLDRGKTNEKLFF; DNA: TGTGCCAGCAGCTTAGGCTCACTGGACAGGGGCAAAACTAATGAAAAACTGTTTTTT
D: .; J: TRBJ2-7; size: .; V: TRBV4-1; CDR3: CASSQASSYEQYF; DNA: TGCGCCAGCAGCCAAGCCAGCTCCTACGAGCAGTACTTC
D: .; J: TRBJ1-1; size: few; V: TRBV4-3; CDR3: CASSQDWGDTEAFF; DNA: TGCGCCAGCAGCCAAGATTGGGGGGACACTGAAGCTTTCTTT
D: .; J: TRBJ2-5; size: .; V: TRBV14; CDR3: CASSRTPQETQYF; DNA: TGTGCCAGCAGCCGGACACCACAAGAGACCCAGTACTTC
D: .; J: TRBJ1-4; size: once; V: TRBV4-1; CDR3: CASSLRVGENEKLFF; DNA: TGCGCCAGCAGCCTCAGGGTAGGGGAAAATGAAAAACTGTTTTTT
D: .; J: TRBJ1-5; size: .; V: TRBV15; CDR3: CATSKDRSNQPQHF; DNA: TGTGCCACCAGCAAAGACAGAAGCAATCAGCCCCAGCATTTT
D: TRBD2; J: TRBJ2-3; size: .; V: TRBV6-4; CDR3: CASSDSSGGGTDTQYF; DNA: TGTGCCAGCAGTGACTCGAGCGGGGGGGGAACAGATACGCAGTATTTT
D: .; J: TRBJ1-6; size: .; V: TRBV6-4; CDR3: CASSEGTRLSPLHF; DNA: TGTGCCAGCAGTGAGGGCACCAGGCTCTCACCCCTCCACTTT
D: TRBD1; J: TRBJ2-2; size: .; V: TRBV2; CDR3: CASSDTDRGAGELFF; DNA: TGTGCCAGCAGTGACACAGACAGGGGAGCCGGGGAGCTGTTTTTT
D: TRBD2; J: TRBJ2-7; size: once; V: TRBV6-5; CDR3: CASSPQPAGAYEQYF; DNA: TGTGCCAGCAGTCCTCAACCAGCGGGGGCCTACGAGCAGTACTTC
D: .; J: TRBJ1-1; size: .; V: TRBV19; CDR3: CASQGPVEAFF; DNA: TGTGCCAGTCAGGGGCCAGTTGAAGCTTTCTTT
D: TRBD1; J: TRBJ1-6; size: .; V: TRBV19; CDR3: CASNTGTGNSPLHF; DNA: TGTGCCAGCAACACCGGGACAGGGAATTCACCCCTCCACTTT
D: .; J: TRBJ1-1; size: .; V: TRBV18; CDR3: CASSPPGQAGTEAFF; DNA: TGTGCCAGCTCACCACCGGGGCAGGCCGGCACTGAAGCTTTCTTT
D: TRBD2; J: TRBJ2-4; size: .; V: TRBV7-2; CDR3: CASSPIRTSGGAGNIQYF; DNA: TGTGCCAGCAGCCCTATCCGGACTAGCGGGGGGGCAGGAAACATTCAGTACTTC
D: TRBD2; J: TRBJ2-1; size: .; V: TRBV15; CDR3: CATSRDRGTSREQFF; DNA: TGTGCCACCAGCAGAGATCGGGGGACTAGCCGTGAGCAGTTCTTC
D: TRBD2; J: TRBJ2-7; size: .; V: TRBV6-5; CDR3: CASNKAGGPYEQYF; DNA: TGTGCCAGCAACAAAGCGGGGGGGCCTTACGAGCAGTACTTC
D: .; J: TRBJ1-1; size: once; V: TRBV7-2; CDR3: CASSLVAMNTEAFF; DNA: TGTGCCAGCAGCTTAGTGGCCATGAACACTGAAGCTTTCTTT
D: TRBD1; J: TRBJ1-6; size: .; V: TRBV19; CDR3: CASTPGQPSSYNSPLHF; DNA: TGTGCCAGTACGCCGGGACAGCCAAGCTCCTATAATTCACCCCTCCACTTT
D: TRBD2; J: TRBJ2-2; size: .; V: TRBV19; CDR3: CASRLAGNTGELFF; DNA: TGTGCCAGTAGACTAGCGGGGAACACCGGGGAGCTGTTTTTT
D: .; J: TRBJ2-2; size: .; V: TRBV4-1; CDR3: CASSHSRIGAGELFF; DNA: TGCGCCAGCAGCCACTCGAGGATTGGCGCCGGGGAGCTGTTTTTT
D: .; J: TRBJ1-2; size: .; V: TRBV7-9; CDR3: CASNIAGNYGYTF; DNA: TGTGCCAGCAACATCGCGGGGAACTATGGCTACACCTTC
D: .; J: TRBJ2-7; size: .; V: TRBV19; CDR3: CASSTRAGDRLYEQYF; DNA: TGTGCCAGTAGTACCAGGGCGGGGGACAGGCTTTACGAGCAGTACTTC